Below, 15 T cell receptor beta chains from the same sample are listed, as sequenced in a study of regulatory T cells in long-lasting Graves disease. Regarding time point: newly diagnosed GD, antithyroid drugs for less than 3 months. After RNA was extracted from PBMCs, the TCR library was made from it. With iRepertoire HTBI primers and Arm-PCR of CDR3 regions, TCR beta libraries were built. TCRdb fed the multiplex PCR reads into MiXCR, producing one record per CDR3 protein. The table shows fewer than 650,000 distinct CDR3 sequences, with around 15% occurring only once. This sample was shared with a second study, whose subject was T cells in Graves' hyperthyroidism and ophthalmopathy.

The sample in question was peripheral blood mononuclear cells (PBMCs), obtained at new diagnosis, from a patient treated with antithyroid drugs. Receptors originate from a man between 18 and 29 years old with Graves disease.

This clonotype has just a few counts. The genes are TRBV5-4 and TRBJ2-7; D ambiguous. Germline V gene sequence: CDR1 SGHNT, CDR2 YYREEE (reference sequence). The CDR3 runs to 12 residues. V was trimmed by 4 bases and J by 6 bases, leaving 11 bases between them. In nucleotides, the CDR3 is TGTGCCAGCAGCGCATCCGGAAGCGAGCAGTACTTC. Translation: CASSASGSEQYF.

This clonotype appeared many times. The gene calls are TRBV7-9 and TRBJ2-3; 7 bases are shared with TRBD1. Germline lookup yields CDR1 SEHNR and CDR2 FQNEAQ (reference sequence). The length of the CDR3 is 15 residues. V shed 1 base, J shed 3 bases, and the junction held 4 bases outside the gene matches. CDR3 sequence reads: CASSLGTGVTDTQYF. In DNA, the CDR3 is TGTGCCAGCAGCTTAGGAACAGGGGTGACAGATACGCAGTATTTT.

This clonotype was seen more than once but under ten times. The chain carries TRBV30 and TRBJ2-3; D is perhaps TRBD1 (5 bases). Trimming removed 0 bases from V and 2 bases from J, with 24 bases in between. The CDR3 sequence is 19 residues long. Germline CDR1 GTSNPN, CDR2 SVGIG (reference sequence). The DNA for the CDR3 is TGTGCCTGGAGTGTATTAGGATCCAGGGCGATCAGCCACACAGATACGCAGTATTTT. Its translation is CAWSVLGSRAISHTDTQYF. The variable domain in full, completed from reference TRBV30 and TRBJ2-3, reads SQTIHQWPATLVQPVGSPLSLECTVEGTSNPNLYWYRQAAGRGLQLLFYSVGIGQISSEVPQNLSASRPQDRQFILSSKKLLLSDSGFYLCAWSVLGSRAISHTDTQYFGPGTRLTVL.

The rearrangement joins TRBV7-2 to TRBJ2-1, with TRBD2 identical over 12 bases. The junction had 9 bases not matched to a gene; V was cut back by 5 bases and J by 7 bases. CDR1 and CDR2 from the germline V gene are SGHTA and FQGNSA. CDR3 length: 16 residues. CDR3 residues: CASSPDLAGGSNEQFF. The CDR3 DNA reads TGTGCCAGCAGCCCGGATCTAGCGGGAGGGAGTAATGAGCAGTTCTTC.

This clonotype was observed many times. The V call is TRBV28, the J call TRBJ2-4; D is uncertain. Germline CDR1 reads MDHEN; CDR2 reads SYDVKM. This CDR3 comprises 16 residues. Trimming took 7 bases from V and 0 from J, leaving 16 bases between them. CDR3 in DNA: TGTGCCAGCACCCCCACCCTGGGGTTAGCCAAAAACATTCAGTACTTC. It specifies CASTPTLGLAKNIQYF.

In this sample, this clonotype turned up a few times. The genes are TRBV28 and TRBJ2-7, with D perhaps TRBD2 (5 bases). Germline CDR1 and CDR2: MDHEN and SYDVKM. The length of the CDR3 is 15 residues. Trimming pared 6 bases from V and 12 bases from J, leaving 27 bases between. The CDR3 loop is CASRSPSAGKEVWYF. The CDR3 DNA follows: TGTGCCAGCAGATCCCCCTCGGCGGGTAAGGAGGTGTGGTACTTC.

The chain links TRBV5-1 to TRBJ1-4, with a weak D call TRBD1 (5 bases). Trimming took 4 bases from V and 7 from J, leaving 17 bases between them. Germline CDR1 reads SGHRS; CDR2 reads YFSETQ. This CDR3 is built from 15 residues. The DNA of the CDR3 is TGCGCCAGCAGCCTTCGGACAAACGAGGGTGAAAAACTGTTTTTT. Its protein product is CASSLRTNEGEKLFF.

This clonotype was counted ten times or more. The rearrangement links TRBV6-2 or TRBV6-3 to TRBJ2-7, with 10 nucleotides matching TRBD1. This CDR3 has 14 amino acids. Germline CDR1 MNHEY, CDR2 SVGEGT. The trim removed 2 bases at V and 6 bases at J, leaving 4 bases unmatched. The CDR3 bases are TGTGCCAGCAGTTACGGGACAGGGGTCGGCGAGCAGTACTTC. It is translated as CASSYGTGVGEQYF.

The V and J genes are TRBV29-1 and TRBJ1-4, with TRBD1 matching 11 bases. Trimming removed 5 bases from V and 7 bases from J; junction bases left unmatched: 6. Germline V lookup: CDR1 SQVTM, CDR2 ANQGSEA. The CDR3 runs to 14 residues. CDR3: CSVLPGQGGEKLFF. The CDR3 coding sequence is TGCAGCGTTCTTCCGGGACAGGGGGGTGAAAAACTGTTTTTT.

This clonotype appeared a few times. The chain links TRBV25-1 to TRBJ2-1; 8 nucleotides agree with TRBD1. Germline CDR1 MGHDK, CDR2 SYGVNS. V lost 6 bases, J lost 5 bases, and 3 bases stayed unmatched. The CDR3 sequence is 13 residues long. CDR3 loop: CASSWTGNNEQFF. In DNA, the CDR3 is TGTGCCAGCAGCTGGACAGGGAACAATGAGCAGTTCTTC.

The V call is TRBV18, the J call TRBJ2-6, with D uncertain. This CDR3 is 15 amino acids long. V was clipped by 5 bases and J by 1 base, with 9 bases between them. The germline CDR1 and CDR2 sequences are KGHSH and LQKENI. The CDR3 loop is CASSIQQSGANVLTF. For the CDR3, the DNA is TGTGCCAGCTCAATACAGCAGTCTGGGGCCAACGTCCTGACTTTC.

This clonotype has ten or more counts. V usage is TRBV6-9 and J usage is TRBJ2-1; D may be TRBD2 (5 bases). Looked up from germline, CDR1 is MNHGY and CDR2 is SVAAGI. This CDR3 spans 15 amino acids. V was pared by 4 bases and J by 6 bases, with 16 bases between. CDR3 in DNA: TGTGCCAGCAGTTTCCCCCGGAGTCGGGGCAATGAGCAGTTCTTC. It yields the protein CASSFPRSRGNEQFF.

At least ten counts were recorded for this clonotype. The rearrangement joins TRBV12-3 or TRBV12-4 to TRBJ1-2; TRBD1 might be the D (6 bases). The CDR3 length is 14 residues. Trimming stripped 5 bases from V and 3 bases from J, with 13 bases between. The chain's CDR3 is CASSGQRDDYGYTF. DNA for the CDR3: TGTGCCAGCAGTGGACAGAGGGATGACTATGGCTACACCTTC.

This clonotype was observed at least ten times. The J gene is TRBJ1-1, the V gene TRBV28; the D gene is possibly TRBD1 (5 bases). The germline CDR1 and CDR2 sequences are MDHEN and SYDVKM. The CDR3 runs to 16 residues. Trimming took off 2 bases at V and 5 bases at J, with 18 bases between the two ends. The CDR3 DNA follows: TGTGCCAGCAGTTTAAATGGTCTGGGGGGGAGGACTGAAGCTTTCTTT. This sequence encodes CASSLNGLGGRTEAFF.

There are a few counts of this clonotype. The chain recombines TRBV6-2 or TRBV6-3 with TRBJ2-3; 7 bases align to TRBD2. Germline CDR1 and CDR2: MNHEY and SVGEGT. J was trimmed by 7 bases and V by 2 bases; bases with no gene match: 6. The CDR3 consists of 14 residues. The CDR3 DNA sequence: TGTGCCAGCAGTTACACGTCTAGCGGAAATACGCAGTATTTT. Translated: CASSYTSSGNTQYF.